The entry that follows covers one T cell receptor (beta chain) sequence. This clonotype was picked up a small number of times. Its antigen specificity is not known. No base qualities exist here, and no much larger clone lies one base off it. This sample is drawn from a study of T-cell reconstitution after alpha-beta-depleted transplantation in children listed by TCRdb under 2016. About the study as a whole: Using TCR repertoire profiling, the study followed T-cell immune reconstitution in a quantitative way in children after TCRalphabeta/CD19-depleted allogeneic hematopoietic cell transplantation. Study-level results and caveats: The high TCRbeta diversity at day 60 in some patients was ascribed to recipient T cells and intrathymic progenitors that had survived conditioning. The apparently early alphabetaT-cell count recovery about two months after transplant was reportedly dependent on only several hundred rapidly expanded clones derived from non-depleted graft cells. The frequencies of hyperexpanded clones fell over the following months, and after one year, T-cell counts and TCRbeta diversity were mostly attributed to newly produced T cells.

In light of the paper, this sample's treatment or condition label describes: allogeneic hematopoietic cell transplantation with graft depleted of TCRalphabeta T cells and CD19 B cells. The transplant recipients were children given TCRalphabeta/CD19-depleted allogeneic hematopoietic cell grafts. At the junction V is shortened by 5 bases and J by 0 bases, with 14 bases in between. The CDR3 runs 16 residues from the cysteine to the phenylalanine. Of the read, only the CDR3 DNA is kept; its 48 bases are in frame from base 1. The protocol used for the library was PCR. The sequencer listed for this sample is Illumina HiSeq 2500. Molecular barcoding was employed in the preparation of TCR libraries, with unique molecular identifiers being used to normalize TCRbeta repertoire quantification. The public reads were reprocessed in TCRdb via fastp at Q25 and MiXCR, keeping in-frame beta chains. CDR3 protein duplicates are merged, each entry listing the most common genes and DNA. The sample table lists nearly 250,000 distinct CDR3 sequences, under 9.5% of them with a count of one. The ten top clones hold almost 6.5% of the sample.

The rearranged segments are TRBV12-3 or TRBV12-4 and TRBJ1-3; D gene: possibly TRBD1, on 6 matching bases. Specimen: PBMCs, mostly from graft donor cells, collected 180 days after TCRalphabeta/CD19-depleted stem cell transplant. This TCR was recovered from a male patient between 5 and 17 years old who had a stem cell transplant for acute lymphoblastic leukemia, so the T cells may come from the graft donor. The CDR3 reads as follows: CASSPSPRGSGNTIYF. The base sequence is TGTGCCAGCAGTCCCTCGCCCAGGGGCTCTGGAAACACCATATATTTT.